A few counts support the clone carrying this T cell receptor beta chain. The junction and the germline gene differ at one end; a read error may be behind it. At the DNA level, this CDR3 is encoded by other sequences in the same sample as well. The sample originates from a study of beta chain features in type 1 diabetes. Per germline, CDR1 SEHNR and CDR2 FQNEAQ (reference sequence). This CDR3 is built from 13 residues. Sequencing targeted expressed TCRB transcripts, as all isolated RNA had been reverse transcribed. The method was immunoSEQ multiplex PCR; TCRdb's version includes in-frame clones alone and lacks a portion of them. The sample has 810,000 or so clones, 15% to 20% seen once.

Sequencing was performed on naive CD4+ T cells from blood. This TCR was recovered from a woman aged 18-29 years in good health. The chain recombines TRBV7-9 with TRBJ2-7; 8 nucleotides line up with TRBD2. CDR3 DNA: TGTGCCAGCAGCCTAGCGGGTTCCTACGAGCAGTACTTC. This sequence encodes CASSLAGSYEQYF. Using reference TRBV7-9 and TRBJ2-7 for the parts outside the CDR3, the full variable domain is DTGVSQNPRHKITKRGQNVTFRCDPISEHNRLYWYRQTLGQGPEFLTYFQNEAQLEKSRLLSDRFSAERPKGSFSTLEIQRTEQGDSAMYLCASSLAGSYEQYFGPGTRLTVT.